This TCR beta chain was sequenced during a study of blood T cell repertoires in COVID-19. For the study at large: The origin of the acute and convalescent COVID-19 samples was the United States, Italy and Spain.

The table came from immunoSEQ multiplex PCR; TCRdb's copy has only in-frame clones and leaves some out. The data contain a few hundred thousand clones, roughly four fifths of them seen just once; the ten biggest clones take up 15% to 19%. This sequence was found in a person aged 65 to 79 with COVID-19, enrolled during active disease. The sequenced sample consisted of peripheral blood.

This CDR3 reads CASSLGQAGELFF. The CDR3 region has the DNA TGCGCCAGCAGCTTGGGACAAGCTGGGGAGCTGTTTTTT. V is TRBV5-1 and J is TRBJ2-2; D gene unclear. Germline V CDR1 and CDR2: SGHRS, YFSETQ. With 0 bases removed from V and 8 bases from J, the gap between germline ends came to 8 bases. The CDR3 has 13 residues.